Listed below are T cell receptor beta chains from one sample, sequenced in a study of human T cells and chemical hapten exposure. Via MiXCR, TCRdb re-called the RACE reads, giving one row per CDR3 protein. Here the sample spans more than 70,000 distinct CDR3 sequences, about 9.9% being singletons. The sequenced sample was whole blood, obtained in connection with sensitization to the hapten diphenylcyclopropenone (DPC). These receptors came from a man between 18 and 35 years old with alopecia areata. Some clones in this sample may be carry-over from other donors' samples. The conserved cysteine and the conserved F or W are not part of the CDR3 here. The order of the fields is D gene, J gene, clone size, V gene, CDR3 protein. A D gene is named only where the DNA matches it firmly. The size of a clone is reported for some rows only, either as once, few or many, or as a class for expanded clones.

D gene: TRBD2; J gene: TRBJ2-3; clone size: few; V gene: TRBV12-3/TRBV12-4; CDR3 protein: ASRLLAGGPATQY
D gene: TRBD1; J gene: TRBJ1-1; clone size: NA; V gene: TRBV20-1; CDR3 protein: SAKNRGQGANTEAF
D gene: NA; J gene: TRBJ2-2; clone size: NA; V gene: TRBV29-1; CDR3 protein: SGRVVGTGELF
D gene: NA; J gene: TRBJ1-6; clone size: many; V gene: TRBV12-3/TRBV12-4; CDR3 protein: ASSLWGDNSPLH
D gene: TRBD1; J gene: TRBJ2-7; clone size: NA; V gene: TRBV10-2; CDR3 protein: ASSEGQAYEQY
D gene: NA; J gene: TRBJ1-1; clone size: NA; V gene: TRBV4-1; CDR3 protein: ASSRLARDTEAF
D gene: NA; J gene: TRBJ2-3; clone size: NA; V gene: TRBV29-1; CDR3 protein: SAEQDLSTDTQY
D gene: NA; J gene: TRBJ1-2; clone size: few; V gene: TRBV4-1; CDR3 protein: ASSQAGTPYGYT
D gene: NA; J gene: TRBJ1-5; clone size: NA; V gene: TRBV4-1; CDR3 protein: ASSQVGRGNQPQH
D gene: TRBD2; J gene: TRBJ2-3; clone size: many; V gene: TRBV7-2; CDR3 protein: ASGMFSGGADTQY
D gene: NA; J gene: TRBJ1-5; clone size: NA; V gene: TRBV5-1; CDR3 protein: ASSPGLLLNQPQH
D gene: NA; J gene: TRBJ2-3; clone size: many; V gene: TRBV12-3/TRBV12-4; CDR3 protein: ASSSPFGTRWSPASTDTQY
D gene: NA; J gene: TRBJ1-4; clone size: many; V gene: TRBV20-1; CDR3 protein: SARDIEKLF
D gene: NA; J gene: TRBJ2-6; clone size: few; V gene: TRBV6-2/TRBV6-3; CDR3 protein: ASRARGGRGANVLT
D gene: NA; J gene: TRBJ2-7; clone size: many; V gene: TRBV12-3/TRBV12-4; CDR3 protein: ASSFAAEEPYEQY
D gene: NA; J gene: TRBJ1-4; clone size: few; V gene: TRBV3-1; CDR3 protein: ASSQDINEKLF
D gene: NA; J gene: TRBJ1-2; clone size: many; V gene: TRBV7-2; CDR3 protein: ASSTSRQTPYGYT
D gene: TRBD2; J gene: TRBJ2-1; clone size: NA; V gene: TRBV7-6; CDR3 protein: ASSPGLAGGPNEQF
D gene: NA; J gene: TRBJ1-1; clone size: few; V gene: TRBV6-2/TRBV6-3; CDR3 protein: ASSYQGLNTEAF
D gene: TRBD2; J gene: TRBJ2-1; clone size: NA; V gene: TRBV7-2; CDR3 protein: ASSLDPGGDYNEQF
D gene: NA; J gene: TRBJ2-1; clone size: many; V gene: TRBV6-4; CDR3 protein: ASSDGGSANEQF
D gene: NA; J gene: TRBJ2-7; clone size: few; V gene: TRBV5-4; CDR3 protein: ASSTNPGARS